This TCR beta chain comes out of a study of response to subunit inactivated influenza vaccine. Study observations and caveats: The authors put forward the suggestion that each seasonal influenza vaccination may bring in only a limited number of new T cells.

This CDR3 contains 17 residues. V was pared by 0 bases and J by 5 bases, with 19 bases between. Germline values: CDR1 MNHEY, CDR2 SVGAGI. TCRdb itself ran the RT-PCR reads through MiXCR, one entry per CDR3 protein. The sample shows about half a million distinct CDR3 sequences, approximately 7.1% of them seen only once. The table lists this clonotype with a few counts. Antigen: not known. The sequences come from PBMCs from blood, collected around 25 months after vaccination. This TCR was sampled from a man aged 50 to 69 who received an inactivated influenza vaccine. The chain couples TRBV6-5 to TRBJ2-5, with D tentatively TRBD1 (6 bases). DNA for the CDR3: TGTGCCAGCAGTTACTCGATCCTAAACAGGGATCGGGAGACCCAGTACTTC. Amino acids: CASSYSILNRDRETQYF.